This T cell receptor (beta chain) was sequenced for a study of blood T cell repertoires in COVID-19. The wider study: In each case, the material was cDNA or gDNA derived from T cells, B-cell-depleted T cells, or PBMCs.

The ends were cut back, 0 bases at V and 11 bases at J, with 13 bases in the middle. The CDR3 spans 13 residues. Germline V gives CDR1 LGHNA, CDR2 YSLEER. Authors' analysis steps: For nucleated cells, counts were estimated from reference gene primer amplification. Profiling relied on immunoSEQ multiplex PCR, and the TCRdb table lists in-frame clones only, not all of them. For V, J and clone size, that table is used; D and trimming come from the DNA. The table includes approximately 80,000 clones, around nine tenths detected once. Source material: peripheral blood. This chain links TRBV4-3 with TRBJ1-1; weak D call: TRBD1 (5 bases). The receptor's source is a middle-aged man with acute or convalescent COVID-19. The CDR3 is CASSQDLGGKAFF. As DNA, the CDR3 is TGCGCCAGCAGCCAAGACCTGGGGGGGAAGGCTTTCTTT.